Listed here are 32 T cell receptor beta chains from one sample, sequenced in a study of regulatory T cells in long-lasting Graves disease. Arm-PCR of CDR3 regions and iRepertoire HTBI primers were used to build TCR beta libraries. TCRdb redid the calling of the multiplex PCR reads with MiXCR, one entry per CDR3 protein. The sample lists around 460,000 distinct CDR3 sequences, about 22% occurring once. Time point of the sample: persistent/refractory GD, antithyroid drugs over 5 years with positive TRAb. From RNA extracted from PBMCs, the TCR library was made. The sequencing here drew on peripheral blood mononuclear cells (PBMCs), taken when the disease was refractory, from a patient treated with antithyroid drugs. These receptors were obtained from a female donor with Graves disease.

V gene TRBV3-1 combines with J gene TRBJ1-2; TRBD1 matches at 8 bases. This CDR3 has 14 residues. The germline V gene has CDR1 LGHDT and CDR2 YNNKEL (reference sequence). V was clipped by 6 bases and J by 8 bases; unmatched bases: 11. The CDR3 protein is CASRRNQGAGGYTF. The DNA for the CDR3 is TGTGCCAGCAGACGCAACCAGGGGGCGGGAGGCTACACCTTC. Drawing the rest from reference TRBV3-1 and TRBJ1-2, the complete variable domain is DTAVSQTPKYLVTQMGNDKSIKCEQNLGHDTMYWYKQDSKKFLKIMFSYNNKELIINETVPNRFSPKSPDKAHLNLHINSLELGDSAVYFCASRRNQGAGGYTFGSGTRLTVV.

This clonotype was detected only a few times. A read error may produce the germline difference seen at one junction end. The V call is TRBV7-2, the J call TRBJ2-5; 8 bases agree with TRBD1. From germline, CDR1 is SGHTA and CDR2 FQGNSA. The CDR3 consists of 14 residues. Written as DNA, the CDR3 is TGTGCCAGCAGCACTCAGGGGGCAGGAGAGGCCCAGTACTTC. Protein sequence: CASSTQGAGEAQYF. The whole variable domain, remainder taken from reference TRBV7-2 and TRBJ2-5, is GAGVSQSPSNKVTEKGKDVELRCDPISGHTALYWYRQSLGQGLEFLIYFQGNSAPDKSGLPSDRFSAERTGGSVSTLTIQRTQQEDSAVYLCASSTQGAGEAQYFGPGTRLLVL.

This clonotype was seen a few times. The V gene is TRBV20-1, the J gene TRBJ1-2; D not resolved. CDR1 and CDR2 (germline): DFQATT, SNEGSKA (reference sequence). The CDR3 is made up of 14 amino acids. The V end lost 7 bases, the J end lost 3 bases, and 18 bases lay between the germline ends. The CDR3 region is CSVRTESHDYGYTF. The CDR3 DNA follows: TGCAGTGTTAGGACCGAGTCCCACGACTATGGCTACACCTTC.

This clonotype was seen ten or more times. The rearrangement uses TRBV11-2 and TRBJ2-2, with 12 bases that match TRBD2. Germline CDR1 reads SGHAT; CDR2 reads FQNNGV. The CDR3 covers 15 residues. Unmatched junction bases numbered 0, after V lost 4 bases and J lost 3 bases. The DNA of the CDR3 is TGTGCCAGCAGCTGGACTAGCGGGGACACCGGGGAGCTGTTTTTT. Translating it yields CASSWTSGDTGELFF.

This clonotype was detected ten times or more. CDR3 nucleotides: TGTGCCAGCAGTTTATCGGGGACAAAAACTGAAGCTTTCTTT. It encodes CASSLSGTKTEAFF. V is TRBV28 and J is TRBJ1-1, with D possibly being TRBD1 (6 bases). The CDR3 is made up of 14 amino acids. CDR1 and CDR2 (germline): MDHEN, SYDVKM. V shed 1 base and J shed 5 bases, with 11 bases lying between them.

DNA of the CDR3: TGTGCCAGCAGTGACTTAGTAAACCAAGTCGGGACACCAGGAAACACCATATATTTT. It yields the protein CASSDLVNQVGTPGNTIYF. The genes are TRBV6-4 and TRBJ1-3; perhaps TRBD1 as D (6 bases). The germline CDR1 and CDR2 sequences are MRHNA and SNTAGT. V shed 1 base and J shed 4 bases, with 23 bases lying between them. The CDR3 extends over 19 amino acids.

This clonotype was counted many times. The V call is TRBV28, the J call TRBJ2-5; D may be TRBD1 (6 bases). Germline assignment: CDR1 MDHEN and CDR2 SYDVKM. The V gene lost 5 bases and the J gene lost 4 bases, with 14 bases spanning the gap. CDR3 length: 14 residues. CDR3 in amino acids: CASSPPGHTETQYF. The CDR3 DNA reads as TGTGCCAGCAGTCCACCGGGACATACAGAGACCCAGTACTTC.

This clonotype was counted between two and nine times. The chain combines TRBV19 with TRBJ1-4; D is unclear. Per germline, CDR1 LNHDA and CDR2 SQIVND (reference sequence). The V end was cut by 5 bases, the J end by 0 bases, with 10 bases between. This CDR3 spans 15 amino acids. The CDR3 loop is CASSPYLSTNEKLFF. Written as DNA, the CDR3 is TGTGCCAGTAGTCCCTACCTCTCAACTAATGAAAAACTGTTTTTT.

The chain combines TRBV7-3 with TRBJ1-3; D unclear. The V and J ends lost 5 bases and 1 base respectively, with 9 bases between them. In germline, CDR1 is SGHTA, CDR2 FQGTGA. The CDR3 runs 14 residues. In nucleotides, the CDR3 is TGTGCCAGCAGCGAGGACGGTTCTGGAAACACCATATATTTT. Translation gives CASSEDGSGNTIYF.

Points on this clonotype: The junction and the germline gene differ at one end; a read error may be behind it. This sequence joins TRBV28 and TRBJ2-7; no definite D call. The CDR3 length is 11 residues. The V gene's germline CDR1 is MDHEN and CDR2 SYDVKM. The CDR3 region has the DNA TGTGCCAGCACCCATTCCTACGAGCAGCACTTC. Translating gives CASTHSYEQHF.

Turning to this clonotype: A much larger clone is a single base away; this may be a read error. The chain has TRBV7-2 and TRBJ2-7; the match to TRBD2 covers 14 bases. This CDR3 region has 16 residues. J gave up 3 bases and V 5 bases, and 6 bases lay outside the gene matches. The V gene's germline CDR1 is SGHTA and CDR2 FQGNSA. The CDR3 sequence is CASSPGLAGGIYEQYF. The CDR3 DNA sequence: TGTGCCAGCAGCCCAGGACTAGCGGGAGGAATCTACGAGCAGTACTTC.

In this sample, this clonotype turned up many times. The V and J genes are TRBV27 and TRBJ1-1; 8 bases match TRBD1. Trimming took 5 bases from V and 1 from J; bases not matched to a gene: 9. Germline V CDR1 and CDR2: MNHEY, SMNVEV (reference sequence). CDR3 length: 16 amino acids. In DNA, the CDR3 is TGTGCCAGCAGTCCTCGGACAGGGTCCGGGAACACTGAAGCTTTCTTT. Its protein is CASSPRTGSGNTEAFF.

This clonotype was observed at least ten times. The DNA of the CDR3 is TGTGCCAGCAGTTTAGGGATTGGACTAGCGGGAGGCGGAGAGACCCAGTACTTC. Translating gives CASSLGIGLAGGGETQYF. The chain employs TRBV12-3 or TRBV12-4 and TRBJ2-5, with TRBD2 matching 14 bases. V gave up 1 base and J gave up 4 bases; unmatched junction bases: 8. This CDR3 has 18 residues.

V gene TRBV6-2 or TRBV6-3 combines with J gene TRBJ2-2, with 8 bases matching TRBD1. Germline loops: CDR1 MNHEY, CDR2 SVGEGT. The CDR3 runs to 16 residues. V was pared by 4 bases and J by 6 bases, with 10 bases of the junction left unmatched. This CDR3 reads CASSFPTGVPPGELFF. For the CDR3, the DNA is TGTGCCAGCAGTTTCCCGACAGGGGTCCCCCCCGGGGAGCTGTTTTTT.

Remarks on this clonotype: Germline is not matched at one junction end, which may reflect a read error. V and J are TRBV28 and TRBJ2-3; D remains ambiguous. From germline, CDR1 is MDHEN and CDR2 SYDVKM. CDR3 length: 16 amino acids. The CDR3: CASSHTFFNRTDAQYF. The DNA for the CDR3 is TGTGCCAGCAGCCACACTTTCTTTAATCGCACAGATGCGCAGTATTTT.

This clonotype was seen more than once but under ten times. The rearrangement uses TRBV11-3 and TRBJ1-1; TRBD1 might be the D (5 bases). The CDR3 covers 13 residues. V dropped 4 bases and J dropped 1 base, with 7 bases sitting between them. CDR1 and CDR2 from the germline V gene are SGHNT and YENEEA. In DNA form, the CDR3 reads TGTGCCAGCAGCTGGACACAGAACACTGAAGCTTTCTTT. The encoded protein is CASSWTQNTEAFF.

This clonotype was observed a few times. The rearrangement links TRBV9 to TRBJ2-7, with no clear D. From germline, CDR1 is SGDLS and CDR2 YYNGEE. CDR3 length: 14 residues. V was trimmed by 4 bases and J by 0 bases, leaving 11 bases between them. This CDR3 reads CASSPNIDSYEQYF. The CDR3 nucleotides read TGTGCCAGCAGCCCGAATATCGACTCCTACGAGCAGTACTTC.

The CDR3 DNA reads as TGTGCCAGCAGCTTTTTTGACATTCAGTACTTC. Translated, it gives CASSFFDIQYF. The genes are TRBV11-3 and TRBJ2-4; D call uncertain. CDR3 length: 11 residues. Per the germline V gene, CDR1 is SGHNT and CDR2 is YENEEA. Trimming removed 3 bases at V and 8 bases at J, with 5 bases between.

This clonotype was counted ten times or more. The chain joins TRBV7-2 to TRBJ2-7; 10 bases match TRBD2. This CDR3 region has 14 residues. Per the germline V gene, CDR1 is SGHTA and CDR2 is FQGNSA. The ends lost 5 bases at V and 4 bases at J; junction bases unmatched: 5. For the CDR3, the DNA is TGTGCCAGCAGCCCAGGACTAGCGGCATACGAGCAGTACTTC. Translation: CASSPGLAAYEQYF. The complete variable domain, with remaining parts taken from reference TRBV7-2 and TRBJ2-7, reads GAGVSQSPSNKVTEKGKDVELRCDPISGHTALYWYRQSLGQGLEFLIYFQGNSAPDKSGLPSDRFSAERTGGSVSTLTIQRTQQEDSAVYLCASSPGLAAYEQYFGPGTRLTVT.

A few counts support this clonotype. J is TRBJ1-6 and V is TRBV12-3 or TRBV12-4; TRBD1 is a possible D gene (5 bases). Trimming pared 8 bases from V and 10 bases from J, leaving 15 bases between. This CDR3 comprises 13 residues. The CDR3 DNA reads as TGTGCCAGCTCTATGGGGGGATTCTCACCCCTCCACTTT. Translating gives CASSMGGFSPLHF.

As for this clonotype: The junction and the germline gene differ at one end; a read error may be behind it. The CDR3 spells CASSYSGLGQSEFF. CDR3 in DNA: TGTGCCAGCAGTTACTCGGGCTTGGGACAGTCGGAGTTCTTC. The chain is built from TRBV6-2 or TRBV6-3 and TRBJ2-4; 7 bases map to TRBD1. CDR1 and CDR2 (germline): MNHEY, SVGEGT. The CDR3 runs 14 residues.

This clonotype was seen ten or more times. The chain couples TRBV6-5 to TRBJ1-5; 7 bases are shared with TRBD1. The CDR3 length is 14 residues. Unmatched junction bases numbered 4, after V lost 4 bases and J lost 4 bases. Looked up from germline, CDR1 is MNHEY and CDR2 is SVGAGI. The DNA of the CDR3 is TGTGCCAGCAGTTCAAGGACAGGAAATCAGCCCCAGCATTTT. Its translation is CASSSRTGNQPQHF.

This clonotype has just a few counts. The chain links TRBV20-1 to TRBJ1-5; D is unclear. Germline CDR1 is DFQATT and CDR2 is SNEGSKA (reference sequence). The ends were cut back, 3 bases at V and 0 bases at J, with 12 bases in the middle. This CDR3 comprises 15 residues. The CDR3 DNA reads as TGCAGTGCTAGCCCCAGTAGAGATAGCAATCAGCCCCAGCATTTT. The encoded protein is CSASPSRDSNQPQHF.

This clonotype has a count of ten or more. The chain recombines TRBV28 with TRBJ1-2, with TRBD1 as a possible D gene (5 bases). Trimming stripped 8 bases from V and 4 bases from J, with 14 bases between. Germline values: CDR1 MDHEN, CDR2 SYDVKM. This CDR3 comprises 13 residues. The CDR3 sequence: CASSGTSVYGYTF. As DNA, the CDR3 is TGTGCCAGCTCCGGGACGTCGGTCTATGGCTACACCTTC.

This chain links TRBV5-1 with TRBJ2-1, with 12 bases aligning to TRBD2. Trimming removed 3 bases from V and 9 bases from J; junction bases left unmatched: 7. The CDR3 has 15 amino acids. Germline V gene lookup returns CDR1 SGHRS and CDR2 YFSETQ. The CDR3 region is CASSSWTSGNSEQFF. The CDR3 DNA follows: TGCGCCAGCAGCTCCTGGACTAGCGGGAACAGTGAGCAGTTCTTC.

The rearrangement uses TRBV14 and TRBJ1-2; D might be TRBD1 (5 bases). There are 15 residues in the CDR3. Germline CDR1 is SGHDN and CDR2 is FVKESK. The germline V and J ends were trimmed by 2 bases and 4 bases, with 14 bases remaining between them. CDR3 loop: CASSQYPGGAYGYTF. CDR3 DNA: TGTGCCAGCAGCCAATACCCTGGGGGAGCCTATGGCTACACCTTC.

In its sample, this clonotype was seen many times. The CDR3 DNA reads as TGTGCCACCACCAGCTCTGGGGCCAACGTCCTGACTTTC. Encoded protein: CATTSSGANVLTF. The V gene is TRBV15, the J gene TRBJ2-6, with D unresolved. Germline lookup yields CDR1 LNHNV and CDR2 YYDKDF (reference sequence). CDR3 length: 13 amino acids. Deletions cut 7 bases from V and 0 bases from J, with 4 bases between.

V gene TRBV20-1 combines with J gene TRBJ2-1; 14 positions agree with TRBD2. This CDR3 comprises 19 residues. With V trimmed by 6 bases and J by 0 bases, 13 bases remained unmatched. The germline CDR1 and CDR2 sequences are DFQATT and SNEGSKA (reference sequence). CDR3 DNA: TGCAGTGCCTGCGGGACTAGCGGGAGCCCGTCGAGCTCCTACAATGAGCAGTTCTTC. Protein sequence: CSACGTSGSPSSSYNEQFF.

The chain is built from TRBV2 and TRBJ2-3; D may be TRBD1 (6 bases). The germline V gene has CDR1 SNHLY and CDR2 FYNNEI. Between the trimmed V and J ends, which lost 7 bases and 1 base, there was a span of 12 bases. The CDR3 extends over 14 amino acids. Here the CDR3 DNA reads TGTGCCAGCACCGCACAGGGTCGCACAGATACGCAGTATTTT. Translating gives CASTAQGRTDTQYF.

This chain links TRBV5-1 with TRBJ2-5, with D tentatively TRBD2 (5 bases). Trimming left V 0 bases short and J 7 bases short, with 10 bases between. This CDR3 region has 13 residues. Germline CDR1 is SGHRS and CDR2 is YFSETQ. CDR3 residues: CASSLEGGRTQYF. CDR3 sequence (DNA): TGCGCCAGCAGCTTGGAGGGTGGGAGGACCCAGTACTTC. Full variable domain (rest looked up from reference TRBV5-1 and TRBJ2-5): KAGVTQTPRYLIKTRGQQVTLSCSPISGHRSVSWYQQTPGQGLQFLFEYFSETQRNKGNFPGRFSGRQFSNSRSEMNVSTLELGDSALYLCASSLEGGRTQYFGPGTRLLVL.

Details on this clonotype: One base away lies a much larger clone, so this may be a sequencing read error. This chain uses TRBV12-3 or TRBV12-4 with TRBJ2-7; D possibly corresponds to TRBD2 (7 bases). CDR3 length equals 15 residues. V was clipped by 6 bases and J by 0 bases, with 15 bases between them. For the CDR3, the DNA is TGTGCCAGCAGCCGGACTAGGGGGACCTCCTACGAGCAGTACTTC. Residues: CASSRTRGTSYEQYF.

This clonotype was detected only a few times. For the CDR3, the DNA is TGTGCCAGCAGCCCCCACCCGGGACAGGGAGAAAATTCACCCCTCCACTTT. It codes for CASSPHPGQGENSPLHF. V is TRBV13 and J is TRBJ1-6; TRBD1 agrees at 9 bases. Germline V gene lookup returns CDR1 PRHDT and CDR2 FYEKMQ (reference sequence). Unmatched junction bases numbered 12, after V lost 5 bases and J lost 7 bases. The CDR3 loop spans 17 amino acids.